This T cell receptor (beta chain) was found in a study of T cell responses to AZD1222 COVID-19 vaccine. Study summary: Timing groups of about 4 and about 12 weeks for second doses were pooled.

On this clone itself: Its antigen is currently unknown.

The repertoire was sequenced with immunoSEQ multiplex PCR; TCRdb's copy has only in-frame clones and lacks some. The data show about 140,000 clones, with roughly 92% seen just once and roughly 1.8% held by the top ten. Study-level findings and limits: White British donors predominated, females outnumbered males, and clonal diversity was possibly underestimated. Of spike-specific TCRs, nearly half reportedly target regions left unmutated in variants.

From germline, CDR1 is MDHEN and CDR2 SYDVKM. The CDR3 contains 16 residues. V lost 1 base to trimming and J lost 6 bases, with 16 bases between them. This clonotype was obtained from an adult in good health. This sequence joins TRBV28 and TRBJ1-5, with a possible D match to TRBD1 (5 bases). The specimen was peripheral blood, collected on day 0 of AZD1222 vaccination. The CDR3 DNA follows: TGTGCCAGCAGTTTATCCATTCCAGGGATGCCTCAGCCCCAGCATTTT. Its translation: CASSLSIPGMPQPQHF.